This T cell receptor beta chain is drawn from a study of shared T cell receptors in the human thymus. The junction had 6 bases not matched to a gene; V was cut back by 4 bases and J by 2 bases. This CDR3 comprises 15 residues. Germline loops: CDR1 SGHRS, CDR2 YFSETQ. The assay was immunoSEQ multiplex PCR, and TCRdb's table has in-frame clones only and misses some. Of about 660,000 clones detected, around 87% appear once; the ten largest clones hold roughly 0.0086%. Another study also made use of these data, one on human thymus T cells.

The genes are TRBV5-1 and TRBJ2-1; 7 bases align to TRBD1. The specimen sequenced was thymocytes. The receptor comes from a boy in the first two years of life with a congenital heart defect. CDR3 DNA sequence: TGCGCCAGCAGCGCCCGGGACAGCACCTACAATGAGCAGTTCTTC. This sequence encodes CASSARDSTYNEQFF.